A selection of T cell receptor beta chains follows, all from one sample in a study of shared clonotypes between healthy human individuals. The protocol was immunoSEQ multiplex PCR, while the TCRdb copy is restricted to in-frame clones and leaves out a portion. The data show 2 million to 2.5 million clones, 80% to 95% seen once. The specimen was naive CD4+ T cells from PBMCs. These receptors came from a man between 18 and 29 years old in good health. Some clones in this sample may be carry-over from other donors' samples. The CDR3 runs from the conserved cysteine through the conserved F or W. A D gene is named only where the DNA matches it firmly. Clone sizes are given selectively: once, few, many, or a class where the clone is expanded.

v_call	d_call	j_call	clone_size	cdr3_aa	cdr3_nt
TRBV4-1	.	TRBJ2-4	once	CASSHPVVGAAKNIQYF	TGCGCCAGCAGCCACCCCGTAGTGGGGGCAGCCAAAAACATTCAGTACTTC
TRBV6-1	.	TRBJ1-1	.	CASRIQGGITEAFF	TGTGCCAGCAGGATACAGGGAGGTATCACTGAAGCTTTCTTT
TRBV15	.	TRBJ2-7	.	CATSRVRASYEQYF	TGTGCCACCAGCAGAGTCAGGGCCTCCTACGAGCAGTACTTC
TRBV4-1	.	TRBJ2-1	.	CASSQSGPGPQSNNEQFF	TGCGCCAGCAGCCAATCTGGACCGGGACCACAATCTAACAATGAGCAGTTCTTC
TRBV5-1	.	TRBJ2-2	.	CASSLIGSSGELFF	TGCGCCAGCAGCTTGATTGGATCCAGCGGGGAGCTGTTTTTT
TRBV2	.	TRBJ2-4	.	CASMEDTKNIQYF	TGTGCCAGCATGGAGGATACCAAAAACATTCAGTACTTC
TRBV7-3	TRBD2	TRBJ2-1	.	CASSLSWLAGAGEQFF	TGTGCCAGCAGCTTAAGCTGGCTAGCGGGAGCCGGTGAGCAGTTCTTC
TRBV28	.	TRBJ2-4	.	CASSYPGGRGKNIQYF	TGTGCCAGCAGTTACCCCGGCGGCAGGGGCAAAAACATTCAGTACTTC
TRBV6-6	.	TRBJ1-5	.	CASSYGINQPQHF	TGTGCCAGCAGTTACGGTATTAATCAGCCCCAGCATTTT
TRBV5-1	.	TRBJ2-7	many	CASSLGLLWDSPSYEQYF	TGCGCCAGCAGCTTGGGATTGCTTTGGGACTCTCCCTCCTACGAGCAGTACTTC
TRBV27	TRBD1	TRBJ1-4	.	CASSIRGGNEKLFF	TGTGCCAGCAGTATCAGGGGGGGAAATGAAAAACTGTTTTTT
TRBV28	.	TRBJ1-1	.	CASYEVLSTEAFF	TGTGCCAGCTATGAGGTTTTGAGCACTGAAGCTTTCTTT
TRBV7-9	TRBD1	TRBJ1-5	.	CASSLPWTGPSQPQHF	TGTGCCAGCAGCTTACCGTGGACAGGGCCCAGTCAGCCCCAGCATTTT
TRBV5-1	TRBD1	TRBJ2-1	.	CASSLETGSYNEQFF	TGCGCCAGCAGCTTGGAGACAGGGTCCTACAATGAGCAGTTCTTC
TRBV4-3	.	TRBJ2-3	.	CASSQVVRDTQYF	TGCGCCAGCAGCCAAGTGGTGAGGGATACGCAGTATTTT
TRBV19	.	TRBJ1-4	.	CASSAGRGNEKLFF	TGTGCCAGTAGTGCGGGCCGAGGAAATGAAAAACTGTTTTTT
TRBV30	TRBD2	TRBJ2-1	.	CAWIGLAGGSSYNEQFF	TGTGCCTGGATTGGGCTAGCGGGGGGGAGCTCCTACAATGAGCAGTTCTTC
TRBV21-1	.	TRBJ2-5	.	CASSKGRRVLEETQYF	TGTGCCAGCAGCAAAGGCCGCAGGGTTCTTGAAGAGACCCAGTACTTC
TRBV5-1	.	TRBJ1-5	few	CASSPGTDDQPQHF	TGCGCCAGCAGCCCCGGGACGGACGATCAGCCCCAGCATTTT
TRBV14	.	TRBJ1-1	.	CASSQDPGRTNTEAFF	TGTGCCAGCAGCCAAGATCCGGGCAGGACTAACACTGAAGCTTTCTTT
TRBV5-1	TRBD2	TRBJ2-3	.	CASSLELAGTDTQYF	TGCGCCAGCAGCTTGGAACTAGCGGGGACAGATACGCAGTATTTT
TRBV27	.	TRBJ2-3	.	CASSPVSGRTDTQYF	TGTGCCAGCAGTCCGGTGAGCGGGCGAACAGATACGCAGTATTTT
TRBV5-1	.	TRBJ2-7	.	CASSDSDRSYEQYF	TGCGCCAGCAGCGACTCGGACAGATCCTACGAGCAGTACTTC
TRBV19	.	TRBJ1-3	.	CASSIESHSGNTIYF	TGTGCCAGTAGTATCGAGTCGCACTCTGGAAACACCATATATTTT
TRBV19	.	TRBJ2-3	.	CASSIQGSDTQYF	TGTGCCAGTAGTATACAGGGATCAGATACGCAGTATTTT
TRBV27	.	TRBJ1-2	.	CASSLFGGPRYGYTF	TGTGCCAGCAGTTTATTTGGGGGGCCGAGGTATGGCTACACCTTC
TRBV28	TRBD1	TRBJ2-5	.	CASSSPGQGLETQYF	TGTGCCAGCAGTTCTCCGGGACAGGGTTTGGAGACCCAGTACTTC
TRBV10-3	.	TRBJ1-2	.	CAISERGTDGYTF	TGTGCCATCAGTGAGAGGGGAACGGATGGCTACACCTTC
TRBV28	.	TRBJ2-1	.	CASSYRKVGDNEQFF	TGTGCCAGCAGTTATCGAAAAGTGGGCGACAATGAGCAGTTCTTC
TRBV5-8	TRBD1	TRBJ2-7	.	CASTPTGTGPYEQYF	TGTGCCAGCACTCCGACGGGGACAGGTCCCTACGAGCAGTACTTC
TRBV6-1	TRBD1	TRBJ2-5	.	CASSVSGQGMGETQYF	TGTGCCAGCAGTGTATCAGGACAGGGAATGGGAGAGACCCAGTACTTC
TRBV6-1	TRBD2	TRBJ2-1	.	CASSDLRRELYNEQFF	TGTGCCAGCAGTGACCTAAGGCGGGAGTTGTACAATGAGCAGTTCTTC
TRBV4-3	.	TRBJ1-3	.	CASSQDSSTGNTIYF	TGCGCCAGCAGCCAGGACAGTTCCACTGGAAACACCATATATTTT